These 17 T cell receptor beta chains originate from one sample sequenced in a study of blood T cell repertoires in COVID-19 (TCRdb year 2020). The method was the immunoSEQ multiplex PCR assay. The table was pulled from immuneACCESS by TCRdb, which kept in-frame rearrangements only. Such tables lose some clones; where checked, under half of the loss comes from unresolved V genes, and the rest has no known cause. Within this sample are 250,000 or so clones, with around 90% of them counted one time only. 6% to 9% of the sample comes from the top ten. Sequencing used peripheral blood. The source is a woman in her seventies with active or convalescent COVID-19.

This chain joins TRBV6-2 or TRBV6-3 and TRBJ2-1, with 7 bases fitting TRBD2. Per the germline V gene, CDR1 is MNHEY and CDR2 is SVGEGT. The length of the CDR3 is 16 residues. V was pared by 0 bases and J by 5 bases, with 7 bases of the junction left unmatched. CDR3 loop: CASSYSAGVPNNEQFF. CDR3 coding DNA: TGTGCCAGCAGTTACTCTGCGGGGGTCCCGAACAATGAGCAGTTCTTC.

This clone was picked up a small number of times. One junction end does not reproduce the germline sequence, and a read error may be involved. The V gene is TRBV5-6, the J gene TRBJ1-2; 11 bases line up with TRBD1. The CDR3 covers 13 residues. CDR1 and CDR2 from the germline V gene are SGHDT and YYEEEE. The CDR3 region is CASSLAGTGGPHF. The CDR3 bases are TGTGCCAGCAGCTTGGCCGGGACAGGGGGTCCCCACTTC.

This chain joins TRBV6-5 and TRBJ1-6, with 9 bases matching TRBD1. Germline values: CDR1 MNHEY, CDR2 SVGAGI. The CDR3 is 13 residues long. V was clipped by 8 bases and J by 10 bases; unmatched bases: 6. DNA of the CDR3: TGTGCCAGCTCACAGGGGGCTAGGTCACCCCTCCACTTT. Translation: CASSQGARSPLHF.

The chain recombines TRBV7-2 with TRBJ2-7; maybe TRBD2 (6 bases). V was clipped by 5 bases and J by 1 base, with 15 bases between them. The CDR3 contains 15 residues. Germline CDR1 SGHTA, CDR2 FQGNSA. The CDR3 nucleotides read TGTGCCAGCAGCGTTGGAACTAGCTCGTCCTACGAGCAGTACTTC. This gives the protein CASSVGTSSSYEQYF. Drawing the rest from reference TRBV7-2 and TRBJ2-7, the complete variable domain is GAGVSQSPSNKVTEKGKDVELRCDPISGHTALYWYRQSLGQGLEFLIYFQGNSAPDKSGLPSDRFSAERTGGSVSTLTIQRTQQEDSAVYLCASSVGTSSSYEQYFGPGTRLTVT.

V usage is TRBV7-9 and J usage is TRBJ1-6; 9 bases fit TRBD1. The germline gives CDR1 SEHNR, CDR2 FQNEAQ (reference sequence). The V segment lost 3 bases and the J segment 4 bases; nucleotides outside the gene matches: 4. This CDR3 is 16 amino acids long. The CDR3 sequence is CASSFWTGEYNSPLHF. The CDR3 DNA is TGTGCCAGCAGCTTTTGGACAGGGGAATATAATTCACCCCTCCACTTT.

The V and J genes are TRBV6-1 and TRBJ1-5; 10 bases are a match to TRBD1. V was pared by 4 bases and J by 0 bases, with 9 bases of the junction left unmatched. This CDR3 has 18 amino acids. From germline, CDR1 is MNHNS and CDR2 SASEGT. CDR3 DNA sequence: TGTGCCAGCAGTGCCGGGACAGGGGAGTTTTATAGCAATCAGCCCCAGCATTTT. Its translation: CASSAGTGEFYSNQPQHF.

The chain links TRBV14 to TRBJ1-1; D unclear. CDR3 length: 15 amino acids. Germline values: CDR1 SGHDN, CDR2 FVKESK. V dropped 0 bases and J dropped 3 bases, with 11 bases sitting between them. The CDR3 coding sequence is TGTGCCAGCAGCCAAGATCGAGGCACATACACTGAAGCTTTCTTT. Encoded protein: CASSQDRGTYTEAFF.

CDR3 region: CASSGETYSYNEQFF. CDR3 in DNA: TGTGCCAGCAGTGGGGAGACGTACTCCTACAATGAGCAGTTCTTC. This chain uses TRBV2 with TRBJ2-1; maybe TRBD2 (5 bases). With 4 bases removed from V and 0 bases from J, the gap between germline ends came to 10 bases. Germline CDR1 is SNHLY and CDR2 is FYNNEI. This CDR3 contains 15 residues. Together with reference TRBV2 and TRBJ2-1, the CDR3 gives the full variable domain: EPEVTQTPSHQVTQMGQEVILRCVPISNHLYFYWYRQILGQKVEFLVSFYNNEISEKSEIFDDQFSVERPDGSNFTLKIRSTKLEDSAMYFCASSGETYSYNEQFFGPGTRLTVL.

This clone was seen once. V usage is TRBV7-8 and J usage is TRBJ1-1, with 7 nucleotides matching TRBD1. Germline V gives CDR1 SGHVS, CDR2 FQNEAQ. CDR3 length: 15 amino acids. The ends lost 5 bases at V and 3 bases at J; junction bases unmatched: 9. DNA for the CDR3: TGTGCCAGCAGCCCCCGACAGGGACCAGACACTGAAGCTTTCTTT. Protein sequence: CASSPRQGPDTEAFF.

This chain joins TRBV18 and TRBJ2-7, with D possibly matching TRBD1 (5 bases). CDR3 length equals 15 residues. The V end was cut by 3 bases, the J end by 2 bases, with 14 bases between. CDR1 and CDR2 (germline): KGHSH, LQKENI. CDR3 region: CASSPDQGFPYEQYF. The CDR3 region has the DNA TGTGCCAGCTCACCTGACCAGGGATTTCCCTACGAGCAGTACTTC.

This clone appeared a single time. CDR3 bases: TGTGCCAGCGCCGAGGGGGGGTACGAGCAGTACTTC. The encoded protein is CASAEGGYEQYF. The chain recombines TRBV2 with TRBJ2-7, with D perhaps TRBD2 (7 bases). Germline CDR1 reads SNHLY; CDR2 reads FYNNEI. CDR3 length equals 12 residues. V was shortened by 8 bases and J by 4 bases, with 12 bases between the two germline ends.

DNA of the CDR3: TGTGCCACCAGTGCACGCTCGACAGGGTTTCAAGAGACCCAGTACTTC. Translating gives CATSARSTGFQETQYF. The chain links TRBV24-1 to TRBJ2-5; 7 positions agree with TRBD1. J lost 2 bases, V lost 5 bases, and 10 bases had no gene match. This CDR3 comprises 16 residues. Germline V lookup: CDR1 KGHDR, CDR2 SFDVKD.

V is TRBV19 and J is TRBJ2-3, with TRBD1 identical over 10 bases. The CDR3 covers 15 residues. The V and J ends lost 5 bases and 4 bases, in that order; junction bases with no gene match: 6. CDR1 LNHDA and CDR2 SQIVND come from the germline V gene (reference sequence). CDR3 residues: CASSPGQGKADTQYF. The CDR3 DNA reads TGTGCCAGTAGTCCGGGACAGGGGAAAGCAGATACGCAGTATTTT.

The chain combines TRBV5-8 with TRBJ1-5; 10 nucleotides line up with TRBD1. Trimming took 2 bases from V and 3 from J; bases not matched to a gene: 5. Germline CDR1 and CDR2: SGHTS and YDEGEE. This CDR3 spans 16 amino acids. This chain's CDR3 is CASSFRQGASNQPQHF. CDR3 DNA: TGTGCCAGCAGCTTTCGACAGGGGGCCTCCAATCAGCCCCAGCATTTT.

This rearrangement joins TRBV28 to TRBJ1-1, with D uncertain. The CDR3 totals 14 residues. Germline loops: CDR1 MDHEN, CDR2 SYDVKM. Trimming stripped 4 bases from V and 5 bases from J, with 14 bases between. This CDR3 reads CASSWRSQRTEAFF. The CDR3 DNA reads TGTGCCAGCAGTTGGAGGAGCCAGAGGACTGAAGCTTTCTTT.

This chain joins TRBV4-3 and TRBJ2-1, with a tentative D call TRBD1 (6 bases). The germline gives CDR1 LGHNA, CDR2 YSLEER. Trimming cost V 0 bases and J 3 bases, with 9 bases left between them. The CDR3 spans 15 residues. The CDR3 protein is CASSQDAGDYNEQFF. The CDR3 bases are TGCGCCAGCAGCCAAGACGCAGGGGACTACAATGAGCAGTTCTTC.

The CDR3 DNA sequence: TGTGCCAGCTCACCGTCGACAGGGCGGATTGATCAGCCCCAGCATTTT. Protein sequence: CASSPSTGRIDQPQHF. The chain joins TRBV18 to TRBJ1-5; 7 positions match TRBD1. In germline, CDR1 is KGHSH, CDR2 LQKENI. CDR3 length equals 16 residues. V shed 3 bases and J 5 bases; nucleotides not matched to a gene: 10.